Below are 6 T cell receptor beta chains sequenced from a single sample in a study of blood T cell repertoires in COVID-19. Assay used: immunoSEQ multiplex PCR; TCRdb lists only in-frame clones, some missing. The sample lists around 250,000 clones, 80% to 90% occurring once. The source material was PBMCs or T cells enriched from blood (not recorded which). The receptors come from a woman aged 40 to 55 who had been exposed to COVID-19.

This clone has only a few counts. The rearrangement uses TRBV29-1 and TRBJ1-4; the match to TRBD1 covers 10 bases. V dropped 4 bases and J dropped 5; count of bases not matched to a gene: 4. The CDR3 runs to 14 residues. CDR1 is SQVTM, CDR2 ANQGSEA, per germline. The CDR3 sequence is CSVGGQGTNEKLFF. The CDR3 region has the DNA TGCAGCGTTGGGGGACAGGGGACCAATGAAAAACTGTTTTTT.

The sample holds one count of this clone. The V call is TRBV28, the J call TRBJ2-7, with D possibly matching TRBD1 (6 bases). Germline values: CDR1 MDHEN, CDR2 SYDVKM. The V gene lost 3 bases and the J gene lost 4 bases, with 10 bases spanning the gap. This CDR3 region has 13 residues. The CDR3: CASSLDRGYEQYV. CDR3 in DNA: TGTGCCAGCAGTTTGGACAGAGGGTACGAGCAGTACGTC.

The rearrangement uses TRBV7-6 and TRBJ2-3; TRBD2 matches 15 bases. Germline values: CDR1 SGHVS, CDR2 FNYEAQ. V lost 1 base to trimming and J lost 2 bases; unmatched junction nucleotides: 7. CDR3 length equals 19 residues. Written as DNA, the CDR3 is TGTGCCAGCAGCTTAGAGGGACTAGCGGGGGGATGGAACACAGATACGCAGTATTTT. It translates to CASSLEGLAGGWNTDTQYF.

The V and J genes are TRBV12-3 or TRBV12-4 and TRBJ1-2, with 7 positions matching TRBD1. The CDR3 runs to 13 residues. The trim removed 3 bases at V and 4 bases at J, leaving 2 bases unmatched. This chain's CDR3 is CASSFDRAYGYTF. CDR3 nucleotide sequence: TGTGCCAGCAGTTTCGACAGGGCCTATGGCTACACCTTC.

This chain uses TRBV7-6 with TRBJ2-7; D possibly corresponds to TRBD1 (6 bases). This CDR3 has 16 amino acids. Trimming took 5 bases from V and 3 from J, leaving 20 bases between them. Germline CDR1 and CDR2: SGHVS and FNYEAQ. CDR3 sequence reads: CASSPFEGELLYEQYF. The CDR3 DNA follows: TGTGCCAGCAGCCCTTTCGAGGGGGAATTACTCTACGAGCAGTACTTC.

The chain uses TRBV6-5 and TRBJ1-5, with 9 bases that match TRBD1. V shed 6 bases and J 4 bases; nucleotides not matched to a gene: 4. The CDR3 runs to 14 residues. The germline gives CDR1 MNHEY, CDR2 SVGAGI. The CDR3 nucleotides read TGTGCCAGCAGGGGGACAGGGAATAATCAGCCCCAGCATTTT. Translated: CASRGTGNNQPQHF.